The 15 T cell receptor beta chains listed next were all sequenced from one sample in a study of blood T cell repertoires in COVID-19. Sequencing was performed with immunoSEQ multiplex PCR; in TCRdb, only in-frame clones are kept and a portion is missing. The sample lists roughly 58,000 clones, around 65% seen once, with approximately 50% in the top ten. What was sequenced was PBMCs or T cells enriched from blood (not recorded which). These receptors were obtained from a woman aged 60-70 years who had been exposed to COVID-19.

The chain carries TRBV12-3 or TRBV12-4 and TRBJ1-5, with D maybe TRBD1 (6 bases). The CDR3 length is 13 residues. Trimming pared 6 bases from V and 5 bases from J, leaving 11 bases between. CDR3 residues: CASSRQVDQPQHF. In DNA form, the CDR3 reads TGTGCCAGCAGCAGACAGGTAGATCAGCCCCAGCATTTT.

This clone has only a few counts. The chain joins TRBV14 to TRBJ2-1; 8 bases are a match to TRBD2. J lost 10 bases, V lost 2 bases, and 7 bases had no gene match. In germline, CDR1 is SGHDN, CDR2 FVKESK. The CDR3 is made up of 14 amino acids. The CDR3 nucleotides read TGTGCCAGCAGCCAAAACGGACTAGCTGGGGAGCAGTTCTTC. This gives the protein CASSQNGLAGEQFF.

The chain carries TRBV4-2 and TRBJ2-5; no clear D gene. The CDR3 extends over 16 amino acids. CDR1 LGHNA and CDR2 YNFKEQ come from the germline V gene. Trimming left V 0 bases short and J 1 base short, with 12 bases between. In nucleotides, the CDR3 is TGTGCCAGCAGCCAAGATCGTTTCGGCGGCCAAGAGACCCAGTACTTC. Protein product: CASSQDRFGGQETQYF.

The chain combines TRBV5-4 with TRBJ1-2, with D tentatively TRBD1 (6 bases). Trimming shortened V by 4 bases and J by 7 bases, and 8 bases separated the two germline ends. Germline V CDR1 and CDR2: SGHNT, YYREEE (reference sequence). The CDR3 has 11 residues. This chain's CDR3 is CASSTGFGYTF. The CDR3 region has the DNA TGTGCCAGCAGCACAGGGTTTGGCTACACCTTC.

The chain links TRBV2 to TRBJ1-6; D is ambiguous. Deletions cut 8 bases from V and 3 bases from J, with 8 bases between. Germline CDR1 and CDR2: SNHLY and FYNNEI. The CDR3 is 13 residues long. CDR3 region: CASVNNYNSPLHF. The DNA of the CDR3 is TGTGCCAGCGTAAATAACTATAATTCACCCCTCCACTTT. Combining the CDR3 with reference TRBV2 and TRBJ1-6 gives the whole variable domain EPEVTQTPSHQVTQMGQEVILRCVPISNHLYFYWYRQILGQKVEFLVSFYNNEISEKSEIFDDQFSVERPDGSNFTLKIRSTKLEDSAMYFCASVNNYNSPLHFGNGTRLTVT.

This clone is a singleton in its sample. The chain couples TRBV7-9 to TRBJ1-1; D remains unclear. This CDR3 is built from 12 residues. Germline V CDR1 and CDR2: SEHNR, FQNEAQ (reference sequence). Trimming removed 5 bases from V and 8 bases from J, with 12 bases in between. CDR3 in DNA: TGTGCCAGCAGCCGAAGACAAGCCGAAGCTTTCTTT. It codes for CASSRRQAEAFF.

The gene calls are TRBV7-2 and TRBJ2-1; 12 bases are a match to TRBD2. CDR3 length: 15 amino acids. Germline CDR1 is SGHTA and CDR2 is FQGNSA. V was clipped by 5 bases and J by 7 bases; unmatched bases: 6. The CDR3 nucleotides read TGTGCCAGCAGCCTGACTAGCGGGAGACGGAATGAGCAGTTCTTC. Residues: CASSLTSGRRNEQFF.

J is TRBJ1-5 and V is TRBV7-8; D unresolved. Germline lookup yields CDR1 SGHVS and CDR2 FQNEAQ. The V end lost 5 bases, the J end lost 0 bases, and 14 bases lay between the germline ends. The CDR3 loop spans 16 amino acids. The chain's CDR3 is CASSRTTRYSNQPQHF. Here the CDR3 DNA reads TGTGCCAGCAGCCGAACGACACGGTATAGCAATCAGCCCCAGCATTTT.

V gene TRBV29-1 combines with J gene TRBJ1-2; TRBD1 aligns across 9 bases. J was trimmed by 0 bases and V by 7 bases; bases with no gene match: 12. The germline gives CDR1 SQVTM, CDR2 ANQGSEA. The CDR3 loop spans 16 amino acids. This chain's CDR3 is CSDLRDRDYANYGYTF. CDR3 in DNA: TGCAGCGATCTCCGGGACAGGGATTATGCTAACTATGGCTACACCTTC.

V usage is TRBV5-6 and J usage is TRBJ1-2; weak D call: TRBD1 (6 bases). The length of the CDR3 is 14 residues. Trimming cost V 1 base and J 8 bases, with 15 bases left between them. Germline-derived CDR1 and CDR2 are SGHDT and YYEEEE. In nucleotides, the CDR3 is TGTGCCAGCAGCTTGCCCGGGACATCACAAGGCTACACCTTC. Its protein is CASSLPGTSQGYTF.

The rearrangement joins TRBV6-1 to TRBJ2-5; D is perhaps TRBD2 (7 bases). V lost 3 bases and J lost 1, with 12 bases in between. Germline values: CDR1 MNHNS, CDR2 SASEGT. The CDR3 spans 15 residues. The CDR3 DNA is TGTGCCAGCAGTGAGAGTGCGGGGGCCCAAGAGACCCAGTACTTC. This codes for CASSESAGAQETQYF.

This clone was observed a single time. The J gene is TRBJ2-1, the V gene TRBV6-6, with 10 bases fitting TRBD1. Germline trimming cut 6 bases from V and 6 bases from J; bases unmatched to any gene: 8. CDR1 and CDR2 from the germline V gene are MNHNY and SVGAGI (reference sequence). There are 15 residues in the CDR3. CDR3 sequence: CASSLGQGGINEQFF. In DNA form, the CDR3 reads TGTGCCAGCAGCCTTGGACAGGGGGGCATCAATGAGCAGTTCTTC.

The CDR3, as DNA: TGTGCCAGCAGTTACAGGAGCTCCTACGAGCAGTACTTC. It encodes CASSYRSSYEQYF. The chain links TRBV2 to TRBJ2-7; D possibly corresponds to TRBD1 (5 bases). The CDR3 runs to 13 residues. Germline values: CDR1 SNHLY, CDR2 FYNNEI. The V end was cut by 5 bases, the J end by 0 bases, with 8 bases between.

The gene calls are TRBV5-4 and TRBJ2-3, with a weak D call TRBD1 (7 bases). Germline V gives CDR1 SGHNT, CDR2 YYREEE (reference sequence). Trimming pared 4 bases from V and 4 bases from J, leaving 19 bases between. The CDR3 extends over 16 amino acids. The CDR3 DNA sequence: TGTGCCAGCAGCCAACGACTAGGAACAGGGGCAGATACGCAGTATTTT. Translation gives CASSQRLGTGADTQYF.

The chain uses TRBV27 and TRBJ1-1; D unclear. Looked up from germline, CDR1 is MNHEY and CDR2 is SMNVEV (reference sequence). Trimming stripped 5 bases from V and 7 bases from J, with 11 bases between. This CDR3 has 12 residues. The DNA for the CDR3 is TGTGCCAGCAGTGATTTCCTCGGTGAAGCTTTCTTT. It is translated as CASSDFLGEAFF.